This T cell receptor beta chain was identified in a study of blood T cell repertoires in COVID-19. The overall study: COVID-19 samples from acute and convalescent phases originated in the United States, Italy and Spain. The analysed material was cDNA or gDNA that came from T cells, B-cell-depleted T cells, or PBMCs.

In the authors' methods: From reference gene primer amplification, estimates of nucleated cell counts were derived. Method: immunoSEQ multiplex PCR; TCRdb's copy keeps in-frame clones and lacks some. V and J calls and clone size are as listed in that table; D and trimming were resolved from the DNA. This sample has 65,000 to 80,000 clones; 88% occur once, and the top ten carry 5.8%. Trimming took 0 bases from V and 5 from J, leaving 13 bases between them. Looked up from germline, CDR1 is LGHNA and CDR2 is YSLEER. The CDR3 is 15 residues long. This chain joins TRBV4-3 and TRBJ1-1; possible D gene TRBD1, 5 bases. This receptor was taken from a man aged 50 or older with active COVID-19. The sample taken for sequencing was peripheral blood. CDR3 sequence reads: CASSQDVSGGTEAFF. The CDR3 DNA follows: TGCGCCAGCAGCCAAGATGTTAGCGGGGGGACTGAAGCTTTCTTT.